The rows below give T cell receptor beta chains drawn from one sample of a study of blood T cell repertoires in COVID-19. Sequencing was performed with immunoSEQ multiplex PCR; in TCRdb, only in-frame clones are kept and a portion is missing. The repertoire holds about 63,000 clones, with over 80% as singletons. Sequenced: peripheral blood. All receptors come from a man aged 45-65 years with active COVID-19. Each CDR3 is given with its conserved first and last residue. Fields, in order: D gene, clone size, V gene, J gene, CDR3 DNA, CDR3 protein. D genes are given only for firm matches. Rows may omit the clone size; those that give it use once, few, many or a size class.

d_call: NA; clone_size: NA; v_call: TRBV11-3; j_call: TRBJ2-1; cdr3_nt: TGTGCCAGCAGCTTAGTCGGTCAGGGGAAAAACAATGAGCAGTTCTTC; cdr3_aa: CASSLVGQGKNNEQFF
d_call: TRBD1; clone_size: NA; v_call: TRBV5-4; j_call: TRBJ1-2; cdr3_nt: TGTGCCAGCAGCTTACGGACAGGGAACTATGGCTACACCTTC; cdr3_aa: CASSLRTGNYGYTF
d_call: NA; clone_size: NA; v_call: TRBV12-3/TRBV12-4; j_call: TRBJ1-5; cdr3_nt: TGTGCCAGCAGTCCGAGTAGCAATCAGCCCCAGCATTTT; cdr3_aa: CASSPSSNQPQHF
d_call: TRBD1; clone_size: NA; v_call: TRBV7-9; j_call: TRBJ2-2; cdr3_nt: TGTGCCAGCAGCGTGGACAGGGCCGGGGAGCTGTTTTTT; cdr3_aa: CASSVDRAGELFF
d_call: NA; clone_size: once; v_call: TRBV5-4; j_call: TRBJ1-2; cdr3_nt: TGTGCCAGCAGCTTGGCCTCGTCGGGGTTCTATGGCTACACCTTC; cdr3_aa: CASSLASSGFYGYTF
d_call: NA; clone_size: NA; v_call: TRBV7-2; j_call: TRBJ2-5; cdr3_nt: TGTGCCAGCAGCGTTAACGCCCCGACAGTCCAAGAGACCCAGTACTTC; cdr3_aa: CASSVNAPTVQETQYF
d_call: NA; clone_size: once; v_call: TRBV9; j_call: TRBJ2-1; cdr3_nt: TGTGCCAGCAGCGCCGGGAGCAGCTCCTACAATGAGCAGTTCTTC; cdr3_aa: CASSAGSSSYNEQFF
d_call: TRBD1; clone_size: NA; v_call: TRBV4-2; j_call: TRBJ1-6; cdr3_nt: TGTGCCAGCAGCCAGGGACAGGGTGGTTCACCCCTCCACTTT; cdr3_aa: CASSQGQGGSPLHF
d_call: TRBD1; clone_size: NA; v_call: TRBV7-9; j_call: TRBJ1-2; cdr3_nt: TGTGCCAGCAGCTTTGGGACAGGGGGCAAAACGAACTATGGCTACACCTTC; cdr3_aa: CASSFGTGGKTNYGYTF
d_call: NA; clone_size: NA; v_call: TRBV19; j_call: TRBJ2-7; cdr3_nt: TGTGCCAGTAGTACCAGAGGAACCTACGAGCAGTACTTC; cdr3_aa: CASSTRGTYEQYF
d_call: NA; clone_size: NA; v_call: TRBV10-1; j_call: TRBJ2-3; cdr3_nt: TGCGCCAGCAACCCCCCCTCCCGTCCGGGGTGGAGCACAGATACGCAGTATTTT; cdr3_aa: CASNPPSRPGWSTDTQYF
d_call: NA; clone_size: NA; v_call: TRBV6-5; j_call: TRBJ2-3; cdr3_nt: TGTGCCAGCAGAGCTCAGGGGCTCACAGATACGCAGTATTTT; cdr3_aa: CASRAQGLTDTQYF
d_call: TRBD1; clone_size: NA; v_call: TRBV7-9; j_call: TRBJ1-2; cdr3_nt: TGTGCCAGTTTCCGGGACAGGGGCTATGGCTACACCTTC; cdr3_aa: CASFRDRGYGYTF
d_call: TRBD1; clone_size: NA; v_call: TRBV28; j_call: TRBJ2-2; cdr3_nt: TGTGCCAGTAGACAGGGGCCGATAGGAAAGACCGGGGAGCTGTTTTTT; cdr3_aa: CASRQGPIGKTGELFF
d_call: NA; clone_size: NA; v_call: TRBV5-1; j_call: TRBJ2-1; cdr3_nt: TGCGCCAGCAGCTTGGCTCCAGGCGAAAATGAGCAGTTCTTC; cdr3_aa: CASSLAPGENEQFF
d_call: NA; clone_size: NA; v_call: TRBV19; j_call: TRBJ2-5; cdr3_nt: TGTGCCAGTAGTGTCAGGGTTGGAGAGACCCAGTACTTC; cdr3_aa: CASSVRVGETQYF